This T cell receptor (beta chain) was documented in a study of cytomegalovirus exposure and HLA in healthy donors. Broader study findings: Sequencing depth roughly uniform across donors was assumed in presence/absence analyses.

A multiplex PCR was run with 60 Vbeta primers and 13 Jbeta primers. Here immunoSEQ multiplex PCR was the method, and the copy in TCRdb shows in-frame clones only, minus some. The sample shows about 180,000 clones, about four fifths of them seen only once. Remarks on this clone: Its antigen is unknown.

CDR1 and CDR2 (germline): SGHRS, YFSETQ. The CDR3 consists of 17 residues. V was pared by 0 bases and J by 5 bases, with 12 bases of the junction left unmatched. This TCR was sampled from a woman in her 50s in good health and CMV-seronegative. The chain employs TRBV5-1 and TRBJ2-7; the match to TRBD2 covers 9 bases. The sample taken for sequencing was PBMCs. Here the CDR3 DNA reads TGCGCCAGCAGCTTGGGGGTTTCAGCGGGGGGCTACCACGAGCAGTACTTC. Encoded protein: CASSLGVSAGGYHEQYF.